The present TCR beta chain was sequenced within a study of blood T cell repertoires in COVID-19. Generated by immunoSEQ multiplex PCR, the TCRdb table keeps only in-frame clones and is missing some. Of 150,000 to 200,000 clones listed, over 80% are singletons. This TCR came from a woman older than 75 with active or convalescent COVID-19. Sample: peripheral blood.

The CDR3 sequence is CASSEHAGSTEAFF. For the CDR3, the DNA is TGTGCCAGCAGTGAACATGCAGGGTCCACTGAAGCTTTCTTT. The V gene is TRBV2, the J gene TRBJ1-1; possibly TRBD1 for D (5 bases). This CDR3 spans 14 amino acids. CDR1 and CDR2 from the germline V gene are SNHLY and FYNNEI. V gave up 2 bases and J gave up 4 bases, with 11 bases separating them.